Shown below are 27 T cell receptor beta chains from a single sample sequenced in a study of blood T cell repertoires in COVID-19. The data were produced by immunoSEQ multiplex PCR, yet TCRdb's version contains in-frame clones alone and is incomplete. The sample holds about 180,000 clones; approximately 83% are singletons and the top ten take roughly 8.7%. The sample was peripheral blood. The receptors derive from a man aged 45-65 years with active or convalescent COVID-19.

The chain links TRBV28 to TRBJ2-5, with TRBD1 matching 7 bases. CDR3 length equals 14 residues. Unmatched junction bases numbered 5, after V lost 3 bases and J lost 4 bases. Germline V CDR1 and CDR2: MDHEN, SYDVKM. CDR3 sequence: CASSFPGGRETQYF. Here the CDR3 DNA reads TGTGCCAGCAGTTTCCCAGGGGGTCGAGAGACCCAGTACTTC.

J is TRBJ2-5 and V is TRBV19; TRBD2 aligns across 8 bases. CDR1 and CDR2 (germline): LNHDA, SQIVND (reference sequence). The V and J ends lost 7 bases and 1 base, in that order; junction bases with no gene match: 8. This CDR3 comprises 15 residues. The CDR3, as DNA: TGTGCCAGTAAACCAGCGGGGGTTCGCCAAGAGACCCAGTACTTC. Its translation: CASKPAGVRQETQYF.

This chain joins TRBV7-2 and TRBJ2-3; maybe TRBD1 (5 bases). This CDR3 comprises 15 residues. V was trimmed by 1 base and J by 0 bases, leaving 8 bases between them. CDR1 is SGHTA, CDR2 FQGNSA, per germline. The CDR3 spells CASSLGPGSTDTQYF. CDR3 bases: TGTGCCAGCAGCTTAGGTCCAGGGAGCACAGATACGCAGTATTTT.

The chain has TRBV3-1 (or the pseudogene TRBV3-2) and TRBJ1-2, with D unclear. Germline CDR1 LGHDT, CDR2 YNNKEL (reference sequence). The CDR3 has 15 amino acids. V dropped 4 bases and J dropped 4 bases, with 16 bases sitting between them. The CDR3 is CASSPTWRASYGYTF. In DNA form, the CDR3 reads TGTGCCAGCAGCCCCACTTGGAGGGCCAGCTATGGCTACACCTTC.

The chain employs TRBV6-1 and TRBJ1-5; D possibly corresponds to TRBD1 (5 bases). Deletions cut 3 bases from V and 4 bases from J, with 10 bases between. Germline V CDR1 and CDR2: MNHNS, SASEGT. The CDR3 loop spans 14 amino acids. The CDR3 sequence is CASSEPGRNQPQHF. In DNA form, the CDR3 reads TGTGCCAGCAGTGAGCCAGGGAGGAATCAGCCCCAGCATTTT.

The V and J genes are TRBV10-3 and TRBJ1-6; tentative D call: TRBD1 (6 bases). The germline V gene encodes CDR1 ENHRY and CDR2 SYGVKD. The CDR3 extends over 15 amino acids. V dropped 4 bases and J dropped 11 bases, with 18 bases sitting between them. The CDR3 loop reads CAISARTDPSAPLHF. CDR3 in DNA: TGTGCCATCAGTGCCCGGACAGATCCTAGTGCACCCCTCCACTTT.

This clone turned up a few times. CDR3 nucleotides: TGTGCCACCAGCGATCCAGGGGGACAGCAGTCCTACGAGCAGTACTTC. Translated: CATSDPGGQQSYEQYF. The chain is built from TRBV15 and TRBJ2-7; 7 bases are a match to TRBD1. Germline CDR1 is LNHNV and CDR2 is YYDKDF (reference sequence). The CDR3 spans 16 residues. J lost 1 base, V lost 5 bases, and 11 bases had no gene match. The whole variable domain, remainder taken from reference TRBV15 and TRBJ2-7, is DAMVIQNPRYQVTQFGKPVTLSCSQTLNHNVMYWYQQKSSQAPKLLFHYYDKDFNNEADTPDNFQSRRPNTSFCFLDIRSPGLGDTAMYLCATSDPGGQQSYEQYFGPGTRLTVT.

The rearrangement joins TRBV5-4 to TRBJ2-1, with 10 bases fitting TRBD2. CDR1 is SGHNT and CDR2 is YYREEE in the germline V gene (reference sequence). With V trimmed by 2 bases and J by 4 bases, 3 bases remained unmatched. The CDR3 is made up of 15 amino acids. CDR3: CASSLGTSVYNEQFF. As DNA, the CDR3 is TGTGCCAGCAGCTTAGGGACTAGCGTGTACAATGAGCAGTTCTTC. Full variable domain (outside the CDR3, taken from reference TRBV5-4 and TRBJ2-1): ETGVTQSPTHLIKTRGQQVTLRCSSQSGHNTVSWYQQALGQGPQFIFQYYREEENGRGNFPPRFSGLQFPNYSSELNVNALELDDSALYLCASSLGTSVYNEQFFGPGTRLTVL.

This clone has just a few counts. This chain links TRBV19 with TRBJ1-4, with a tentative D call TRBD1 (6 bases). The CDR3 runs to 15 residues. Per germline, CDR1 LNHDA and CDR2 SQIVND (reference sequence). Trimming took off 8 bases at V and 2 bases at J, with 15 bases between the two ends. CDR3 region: CASGKDRPTNEKLFF. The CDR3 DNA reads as TGTGCCAGTGGGAAAGACAGGCCGACTAATGAAAAACTGTTTTTT.

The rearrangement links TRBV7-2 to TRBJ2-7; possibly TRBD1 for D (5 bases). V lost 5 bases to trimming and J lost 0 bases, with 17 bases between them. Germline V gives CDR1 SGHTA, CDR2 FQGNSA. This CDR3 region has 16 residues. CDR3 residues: CASSPFGHTSSYEQYF. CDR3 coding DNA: TGTGCCAGCAGCCCGTTTGGACACACCTCCTCCTACGAGCAGTACTTC.

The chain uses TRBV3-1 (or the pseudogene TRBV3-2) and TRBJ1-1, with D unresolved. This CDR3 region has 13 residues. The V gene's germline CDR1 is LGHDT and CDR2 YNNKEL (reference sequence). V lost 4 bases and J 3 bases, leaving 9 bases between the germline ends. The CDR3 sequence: CASSLDGDTEAFF. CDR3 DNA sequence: TGTGCCAGCAGCCTGGACGGGGACACTGAAGCTTTCTTT.

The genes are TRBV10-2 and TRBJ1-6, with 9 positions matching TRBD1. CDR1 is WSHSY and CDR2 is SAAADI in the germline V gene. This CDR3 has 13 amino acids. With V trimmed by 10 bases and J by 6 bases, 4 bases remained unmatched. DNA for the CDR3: TGCGCCACGGGACAGGGAGGTAATTCACCCCTCCACTTT. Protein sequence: CATGQGGNSPLHF.

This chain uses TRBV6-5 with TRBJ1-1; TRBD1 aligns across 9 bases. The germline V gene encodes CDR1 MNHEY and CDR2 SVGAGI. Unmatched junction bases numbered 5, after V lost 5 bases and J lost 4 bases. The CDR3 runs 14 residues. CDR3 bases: TGTGCCAGCAGTCCGCTGACAGGGGGCACTGAAGCTTTCTTT. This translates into CASSPLTGGTEAFF.

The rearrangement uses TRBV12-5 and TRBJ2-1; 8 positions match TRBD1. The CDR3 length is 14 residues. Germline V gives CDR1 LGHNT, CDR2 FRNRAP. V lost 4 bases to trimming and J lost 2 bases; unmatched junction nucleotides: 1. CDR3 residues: CASGSGQAYNEQFF. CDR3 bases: TGTGCTAGTGGTTCGGGACAGGCCTACAATGAGCAGTTCTTC.

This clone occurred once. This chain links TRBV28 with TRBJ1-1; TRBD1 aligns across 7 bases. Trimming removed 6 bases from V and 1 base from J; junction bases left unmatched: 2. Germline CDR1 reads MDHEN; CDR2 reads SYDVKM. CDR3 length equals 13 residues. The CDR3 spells CASRYRGNTEAFF. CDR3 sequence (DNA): TGTGCCAGCAGATACAGGGGGAACACTGAAGCTTTCTTT.

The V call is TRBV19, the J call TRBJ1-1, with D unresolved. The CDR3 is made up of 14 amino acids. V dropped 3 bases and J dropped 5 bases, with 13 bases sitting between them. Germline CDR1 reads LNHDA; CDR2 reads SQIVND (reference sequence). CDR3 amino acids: CASSIGPSGTEAFF. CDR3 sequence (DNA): TGTGCCAGTAGTATTGGTCCTTCGGGAACTGAAGCTTTCTTT.

This CDR3 reads CASSWGGTEAFF. CDR3 nucleotides: TGTGCCAGCAGCTGGGGAGGGACTGAAGCTTTCTTT. The gene calls are TRBV12-3 or TRBV12-4 and TRBJ1-1, with no clear D. The CDR3 is 12 amino acids. Between the trimmed V and J ends, which lost 6 bases and 5 bases, there was a span of 10 bases.

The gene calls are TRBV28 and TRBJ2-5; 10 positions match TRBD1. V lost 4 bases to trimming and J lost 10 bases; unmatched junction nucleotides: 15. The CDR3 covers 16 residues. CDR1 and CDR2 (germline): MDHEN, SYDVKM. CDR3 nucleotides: TGTGCCAGCAGTTCCATCGGGACAGGGGCCTGGAGCGGCCAGTACTTC. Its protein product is CASSSIGTGAWSGQYF.

CDR3 loop: CAISESGLASKELFF. The CDR3 bases are TGTGCCATCAGTGAGTCGGGACTAGCCTCTAAGGAGCTGTTTTTT. The V call is TRBV10-3, the J call TRBJ2-2; 9 nucleotides line up with TRBD2. The germline V gene encodes CDR1 ENHRY and CDR2 SYGVKD. CDR3 length equals 15 residues. Trimming cost V 0 bases and J 10 bases; bases outside gene matches: 6.

DNA for the CDR3: TGTGCCAGCAGCGCGGGACAGAATAATTCACCCCTCCACTTT. Encoded protein: CASSAGQNNSPLHF. The chain joins TRBV5-6 to TRBJ1-6; 7 bases match TRBD1. The V and J ends lost 4 bases and 5 bases, in that order; junction bases with no gene match: 3. Per the germline V gene, CDR1 is SGHDT and CDR2 is YYEEEE. The CDR3 is 14 residues long. The complete variable domain, with remaining parts taken from reference TRBV5-6 and TRBJ1-6, reads DAGVTQSPTHLIKTRGQQVTLRCSPKSGHDTVSWYQQALGQGPQFIFQYYEEEERQRGNFPDRFSGHQFPNYSSELNVNALLLGDSALYLCASSAGQNNSPLHFGNGTRLTVT.

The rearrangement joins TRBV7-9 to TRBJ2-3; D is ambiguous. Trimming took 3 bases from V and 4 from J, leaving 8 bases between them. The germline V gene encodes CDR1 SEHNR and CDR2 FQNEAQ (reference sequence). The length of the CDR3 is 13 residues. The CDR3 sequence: CASSLLGADTQYF. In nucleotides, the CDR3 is TGTGCCAGCAGCTTGCTAGGTGCAGATACGCAGTATTTT.

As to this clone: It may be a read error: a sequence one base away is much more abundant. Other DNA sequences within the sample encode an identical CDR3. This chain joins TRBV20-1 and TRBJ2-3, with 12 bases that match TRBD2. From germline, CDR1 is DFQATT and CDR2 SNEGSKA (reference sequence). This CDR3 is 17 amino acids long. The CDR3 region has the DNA TGCAGTGCTAGTTATCTAGCGGGGGGGCTAATGACAGATACGCAATATTTT. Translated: CSASYLAGGLMTDTQYF.

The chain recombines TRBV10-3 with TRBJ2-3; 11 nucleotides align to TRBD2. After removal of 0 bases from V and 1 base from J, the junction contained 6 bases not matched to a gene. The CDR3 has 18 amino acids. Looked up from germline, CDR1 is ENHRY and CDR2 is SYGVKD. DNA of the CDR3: TGTGCCATCAGTGAGTCGATACTAGCGGGGGAGCGCACAGATACGCAGTATTTT. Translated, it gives CAISESILAGERTDTQYF.

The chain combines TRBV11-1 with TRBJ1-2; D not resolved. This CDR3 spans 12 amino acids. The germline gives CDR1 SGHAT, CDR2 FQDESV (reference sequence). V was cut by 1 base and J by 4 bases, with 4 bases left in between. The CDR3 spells CASSLDTYGYTF. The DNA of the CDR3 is TGTGCCAGCAGCTTAGACACCTATGGCTACACCTTC.

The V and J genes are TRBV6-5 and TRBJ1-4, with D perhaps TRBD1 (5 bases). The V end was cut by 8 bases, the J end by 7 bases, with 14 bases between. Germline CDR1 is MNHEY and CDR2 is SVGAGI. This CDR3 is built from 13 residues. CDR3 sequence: CASLDLRGEKLFF. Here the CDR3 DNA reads TGTGCCAGCCTCGACCTTAGGGGTGAAAAACTGTTTTTT.

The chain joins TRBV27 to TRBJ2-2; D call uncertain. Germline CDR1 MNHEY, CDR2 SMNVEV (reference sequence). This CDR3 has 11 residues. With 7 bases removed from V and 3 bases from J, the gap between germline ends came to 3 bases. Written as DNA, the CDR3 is TGTGCCAGCACCGACACCGGGGAGCTGTTTTTT. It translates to CASTDTGELFF.

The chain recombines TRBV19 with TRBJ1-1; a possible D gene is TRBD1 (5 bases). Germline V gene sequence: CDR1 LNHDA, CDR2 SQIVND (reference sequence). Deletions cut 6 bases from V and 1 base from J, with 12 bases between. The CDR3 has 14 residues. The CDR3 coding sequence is TGTGCCAGTAGACTAAGCGGGGGGAACACTGAAGCTTTCTTT. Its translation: CASRLSGGNTEAFF.